This T cell receptor (beta chain) was profiled in a study of T cells in tuberculosis. As for the study in general: IGRA-negative adolescents, IGRA-positive adolescents with latent tuberculosis and adults with active tuberculosis formed this South African cohort. General study points: GMM-specific TCRs were nearer to active tuberculosis alpha repertoires, suggesting expansion.

The CDR3 runs 13 residues. From germline, CDR1 is MNHNY and CDR2 SVGAGI (reference sequence). The V gene lost 6 bases and the J gene lost 5 bases, with 13 bases spanning the gap. The method was immunoSEQ multiplex PCR; TCRdb's version includes in-frame clones alone and lacks a portion of them. In the table there are 23,000 or so clones, nearly 97% of which are singletons. Worth noting for this clone: Its specificity is not known.

Sequences were obtained from PBMCs. The chain combines TRBV6-6 with TRBJ1-2; possible D gene TRBD1, 5 bases. The TCR sequence derives from a donor aged 10-29 years with latent tuberculosis or without tuberculosis infection. CDR3 coding DNA: TGTGCCAGCAGCATCAGGGAGGGTTATGGCTACACCTTC. The encoded protein is CASSIREGYGYTF.